Included here is one TCR beta chain sequence, with context. J was trimmed by 9 bases and V by 5 bases; bases with no gene match: 6. The V gene's germline CDR1 is GTSNPN and CDR2 SVGIG (reference sequence). The length of the CDR3 is 14 residues. These data originate in a study of blood T cell repertoires in COVID-19. About the research overall: Samples came from the United States, Italy and Spain, spanning acute and convalescent COVID-19. T cells, B-cell-depleted T cells, or PBMCs provided the cDNA or gDNA that served as material.

Authors' processing steps: Amplified reference gene primers provided the basis for estimating nucleated cell counts. The data were produced by immunoSEQ multiplex PCR, yet TCRdb's version contains in-frame clones alone and is incomplete. Clone size and the V and J calls come from that table; the DNA yielded D and trimming. The sample carries a few hundred thousand clones, around 85% recorded once. The V and J genes are TRBV30 and TRBJ1-6; 11 positions agree with TRBD1. Sequencing was carried out using peripheral blood. The receptor comes from a human donor in a cohort sampled during active COVID-19. As DNA, the CDR3 is TGTGCCTGGGCTGGGACAGGGGGACGTTCACCCCTCCACTTT. As protein: CAWAGTGGRSPLHF.